Listed here is a single T cell receptor (beta chain). This clonotype was counted a few times. Its target antigen remains unknown. No base qualities exist here, and no much larger clone lies one base off it. Looking up the germline V gene yields CDR1 SGHRS and CDR2 YFSETQ. Between the V and J ends, shortened by 0 bases and 9 bases respectively, the junction contains 10 bases. Counted from cysteine to phenylalanine, this CDR3 has 13 amino acids. CDR3 DNA is the only sequence kept; it has 39 bases, read in frame from the first base. Ophthalmopathy patients had moderately to severely active disease, with a Clinical Activity Score of 3 or more, a NOSPECS grade of 4 or more, and a disease duration of less than 3 months. Patients with uncontrolled infections, other autoimmune diseases, pregnancy or lactation were excluded. Diagnoses relied on clinical symptoms, serum thyroxine and TRAb, thyroid ultrasound and orbital computed tomography. Ficoll-Paque density gradient centrifugation was used to isolate PBMCs from under 11 ml of fresh peripheral blood. Total RNA was extracted using Trizol reagent, and RNA quality was assessed on an Agilent 2100 Bioanalyzer.

This specimen belongs to a study of T cells in Graves' hyperthyroidism and ophthalmopathy (dated by TCRdb to about 2019). Notes on the research overall: Peripheral blood samples were taken at the time of initial diagnosis, prior to any treatment. A discovery cohort of about 95 patients, approximately 44 with Graves' ophthalmopathy and over 55 with stable Graves' hyperthyroidism, was used to find distinguishing TCR V-J signatures. According to the paper, TCR Vbeta CDR3 sequencing was carried out on some 130 peripheral blood samples, which came from 40 to 45 ophthalmopathy, 80 or so hyperthyroidism and approximately 17 progressor patients. Following sampling, methimazole starting at 30 mg daily was given to hyperthyroidism patients, and high-dose intravenous methylprednisolone was given to ophthalmopathy patients. Whether ophthalmopathy could be predicted prospectively was tested in an independent validation cohort made up of under 20 hyperthyroidism patients plus 17 patients who later progressed to ophthalmopathy. In six Graves' hyperthyroidism patients, the study also compared T-cell repertoires from thyroid tissue with T-cell repertoires from blood. The roughly 91 discovery patients were randomly divided into training and test sets at a 7:3 ratio. Broader findings and caveats from the paper: In validation, progression to ophthalmopathy was predicted by the model with approximately 67% sensitivity and 72.22% specificity, a median of approximately 7.1 months before onset. A model built on a 13 V-J signature distinguished ophthalmopathy from stable hyperthyroidism, reaching around 88% sensitivity and around 82% specificity in cross-validation and 80%/75% in testing. Sample size was not statistically predetermined, and investigators were not blinded to group allocation. Most expanded thyroid clonotypes (frequency above 0.001) were also found in blood, which suggests that blood repertoires may mirror thyroid immune responses.

The TCR beta CDR3 regions were amplified from RNA transcripts. The TCR CDR3 was subjected to a first round of RT-PCR using the HTBI primer set and the Qiagen OneStep RT-PCR kit. A second multiplex PCR round built the libraries, followed by size selection and purification. Sequencing of the libraries was done on an Illumina HiSeq2000 using paired-end 100 bp reads. In the paper's pipeline: Raw data were processed with SOAPnuke, discarding reads with adapters, uncalled bases, mean Phred below 15, or no exact constant-primer or identifier match. COPE v1.2.5 was used to merge the high-quality paired reads, and each unique nucleotide sequence was defined as a clonotype. MiTCR v1.1 was used to align clonotypes to the IMGT TRBV, TRBD and TRBJ reference segments. Analysis was restricted to V-J combinations with a frequency above 0.0001, which covered 99% to 99.2% of repertoires. The TCS score was defined as F50 (clonal expansion) divided by E x V (chaos), with BLOSUM62-based TCRdist calculated between CDR3 peptides within each V-J. Welch's t-statistics and random forest reduced around 550 V-J features to 13, which were used in a naive Bayes classifier (R e1071). Starting from the raw public reads, TCRdb applied fastp trimming at Q25, assembled clones with MiXCR and retained in-frame beta chains. Every entry covers one CDR3 protein and lists the most common genes and DNA from its rows. These V and J calls derive from TCRdb rather than the authors' analysis. Within this sample are a few hundred thousand distinct CDR3 sequences, with roughly an eighth of them counted one time only. About a third of the sample rests with the top ten.

This receptor was taken from a middle-aged woman with Graves' ophthalmopathy. Sequencing input: blood. The rearrangement joined TRBV5-1 to TRBJ2-1, with the identity of the D gene unclear. The CDR3 here reads CASSLDLVGEQFF. Here is the DNA: TGCGCCAGCAGCTTGGATCTAGTCGGTGAGCAGTTCTTC.